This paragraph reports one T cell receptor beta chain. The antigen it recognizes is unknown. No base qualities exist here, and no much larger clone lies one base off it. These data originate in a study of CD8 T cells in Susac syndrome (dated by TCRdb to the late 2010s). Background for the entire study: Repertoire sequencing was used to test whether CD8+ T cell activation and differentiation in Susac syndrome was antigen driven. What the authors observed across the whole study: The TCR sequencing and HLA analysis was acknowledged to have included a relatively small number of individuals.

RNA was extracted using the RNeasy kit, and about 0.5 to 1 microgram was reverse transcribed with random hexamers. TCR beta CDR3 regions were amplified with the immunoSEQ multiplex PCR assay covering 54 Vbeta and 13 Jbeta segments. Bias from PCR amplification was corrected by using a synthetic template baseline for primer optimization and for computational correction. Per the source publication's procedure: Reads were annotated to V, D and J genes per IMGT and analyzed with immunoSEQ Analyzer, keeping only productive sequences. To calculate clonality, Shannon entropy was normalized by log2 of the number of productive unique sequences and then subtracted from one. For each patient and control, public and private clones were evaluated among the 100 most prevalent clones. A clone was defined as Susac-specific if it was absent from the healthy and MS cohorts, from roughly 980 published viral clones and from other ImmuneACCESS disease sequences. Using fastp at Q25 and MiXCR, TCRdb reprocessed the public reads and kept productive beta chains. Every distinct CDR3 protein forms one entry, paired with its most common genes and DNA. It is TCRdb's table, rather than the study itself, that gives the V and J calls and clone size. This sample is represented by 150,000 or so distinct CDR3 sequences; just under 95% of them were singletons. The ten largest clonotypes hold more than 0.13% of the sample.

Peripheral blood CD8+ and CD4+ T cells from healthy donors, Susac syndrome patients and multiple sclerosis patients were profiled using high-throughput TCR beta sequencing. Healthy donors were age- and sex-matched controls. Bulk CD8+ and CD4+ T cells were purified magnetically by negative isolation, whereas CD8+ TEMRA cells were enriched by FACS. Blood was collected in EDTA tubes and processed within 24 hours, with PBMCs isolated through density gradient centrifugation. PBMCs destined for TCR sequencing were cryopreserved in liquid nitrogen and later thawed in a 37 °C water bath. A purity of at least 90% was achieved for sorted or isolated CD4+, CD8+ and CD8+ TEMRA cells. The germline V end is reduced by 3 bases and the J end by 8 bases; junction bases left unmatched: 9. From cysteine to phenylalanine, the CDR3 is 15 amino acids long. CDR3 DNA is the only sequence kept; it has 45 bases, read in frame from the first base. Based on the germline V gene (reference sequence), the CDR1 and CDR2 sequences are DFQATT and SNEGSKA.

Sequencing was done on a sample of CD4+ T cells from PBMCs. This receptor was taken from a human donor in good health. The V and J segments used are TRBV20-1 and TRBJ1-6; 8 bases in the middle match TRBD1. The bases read TGCAGTGCTAGGGCGTTACTGACAGGGGATTCACCCCTCCACTTT. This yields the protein CSARALLTGDSPLHF.